A single sample is the source of the 32 T cell receptor beta chains below, sequenced in a study of cytotoxic CD8 clonotypes in ibrutinib-treated CLL. Method: immunoSEQ multiplex PCR; TCRdb's copy keeps in-frame clones and lacks some. The table shows about 200,000 clones, with about 72% occurring only once. Sequenced here: PBMCs, sampled after 24 months of ibrutinib treatment. Receptor source: a human donor with chronic lymphocytic leukemia.

This clone showed up just once. V gene TRBV27 combines with J gene TRBJ1-1, with 11 positions matching TRBD1. The CDR3 is 15 residues long. The trim removed 5 bases at V and 3 bases at J, leaving 5 bases unmatched. CDR1 and CDR2 from the germline V gene are MNHEY and SMNVEV (reference sequence). CDR3 in DNA: TGTGCCAGCAGTAGGGGACAGGGGGGGGACACTGAAGCTTTCTTT. Protein: CASSRGQGGDTEAFF.

The chain uses TRBV11-2 and TRBJ2-2; weak D call: TRBD2 (6 bases). The CDR3 consists of 16 residues. Trimming removed 5 bases from V and 7 bases from J, with 20 bases in between. CDR1 SGHAT and CDR2 FQNNGV come from the germline V gene. CDR3 nucleotides: TGTGCCAGCAGCATATTACGAGGGAGGCAGAGCGGGGAGCTGTTTTTT. Its protein is CASSILRGRQSGELFF.

The rearrangement joins TRBV27 to TRBJ2-7; D may be TRBD1 or TRBD2 (5 bases each). V was shortened by 2 bases and J by 2 bases, with 10 bases between the two germline ends. The CDR3 runs to 14 residues. Per germline, CDR1 MNHEY and CDR2 SMNVEV (reference sequence). The CDR3 DNA follows: TGTGCCAGCAGTTTAGGGGGTACTACCTACGAGCAGTACTTC. Its translation is CASSLGGTTYEQYF.

The V call is TRBV5-4, the J call TRBJ2-3; 12 nucleotides align to TRBD2. The CDR3 contains 15 residues. CDR1 and CDR2 from the germline V gene are SGHNT and YYREEE (reference sequence). V was clipped by 4 bases and J by 6 bases; unmatched bases: 6. The DNA for the CDR3 is TGTGCCAGCAGCGCGACTAGCGGGAGACATGATACGCAGTATTTT. This encodes CASSATSGRHDTQYF.

The chain joins TRBV27 to TRBJ1-5; TRBD1 agrees at 7 bases. Germline V gene data show CDR1 as MNHEY and CDR2 as SMNVEV (reference sequence). The V and J ends lost 0 bases and 6 bases, in that order; junction bases with no gene match: 11. The CDR3 is 17 residues long. The CDR3 protein is CASSLSSDRVSGQPQHF. In DNA form, the CDR3 reads TGTGCCAGCAGTTTATCGAGCGACAGGGTTTCGGGTCAGCCCCAGCATTTT.

In its sample, this clone was seen once. The chain couples TRBV5-1 to TRBJ2-3; perhaps TRBD2 as D (6 bases). There are 16 residues in the CDR3. Trimming stripped 0 bases from V and 3 bases from J, with 14 bases between. Germline CDR1 reads SGHRS; CDR2 reads YFSETQ. CDR3 sequence: CASSLVGSGDTDTQYF. CDR3 sequence (DNA): TGCGCCAGCAGCTTGGTGGGTAGCGGAGATACAGATACGCAGTATTTT.

This clone has only a few counts. The DNA of the CDR3 is TGTGCCAGCAGTTTTGTTGCGCCGCCCCAGCATTTT. This gives the protein CASSFVAPPQHF. This chain uses TRBV28 with TRBJ1-5; unclear D gene. V lost 3 bases, J lost 9 bases, and 9 bases lay in between. The germline V gene has CDR1 MDHEN and CDR2 SYDVKM. The CDR3 contains 12 residues. Complete variable domain (other parts from reference TRBV28 and TRBJ1-5): DVKVTQSSRYLVKRTGEKVFLECVQDMDHENMFWYRQDPGLGLRLIYFSYDVKMKEKGDIPEGYSVSREKKERFSLILESASTNQTSMYLCASSFVAPPQHFGDGTRLSIL.

The V call is TRBV27, the J call TRBJ2-7, with a possible D match to TRBD1 (6 bases). The V and J ends lost 5 bases and 3 bases respectively, with 17 bases between them. The CDR3 is 15 amino acids. Germline-derived CDR1 and CDR2 are MNHEY and SMNVEV (reference sequence). The CDR3 reads CASSPQRGQIYEQYF. As DNA, the CDR3 is TGTGCCAGCAGTCCGCAGAGAGGACAGATCTACGAGCAGTACTTC.

This clone was recorded a few times. The chain is built from TRBV30 and TRBJ1-2; D gene uncertain. Trimming stripped 1 base from V and 5 bases from J, with 11 bases between. This CDR3 is built from 13 residues. Germline CDR1 GTSNPN, CDR2 SVGIG (reference sequence). CDR3 residues: CAWSDLGEYGYTF. CDR3 nucleotide sequence: TGTGCCTGGAGTGACCTGGGTGAATATGGCTACACCTTC. The entire variable domain, with the rest obtained from reference TRBV30 and TRBJ1-2, is as follows: SQTIHQWPATLVQPVGSPLSLECTVEGTSNPNLYWYRQAAGRGLQLLFYSVGIGQISSEVPQNLSASRPQDRQFILSSKKLLLSDSGFYLCAWSDLGEYGYTFGSGTRLTVV.

CDR3 nucleotide sequence: TGTGCCAGCTCACGCACGGGGAGGCCCGACGCAACTAATGAAAAACTGTTTTTT. It yields the protein CASSRTGRPDATNEKLFF. The chain carries TRBV18 and TRBJ1-4; D ambiguous. Germline V gene sequence: CDR1 KGHSH, CDR2 LQKENI. This CDR3 has 18 residues. Trimming stripped 4 bases from V and 0 bases from J, with 18 bases between.

The CDR3 loop is CASSGGTGTNYGYTF. CDR3 in DNA: TGTGCCAGCAGTGGTGGGACAGGAACTAACTATGGCTACACCTTC. The chain carries TRBV2 and TRBJ1-2; 8 bases are a match to TRBD1. The length of the CDR3 is 15 residues. With V trimmed by 4 bases and J by 0 bases, 4 bases remained unmatched. Per germline, CDR1 SNHLY and CDR2 FYNNEI.

The chain uses TRBV19 and TRBJ2-7; 7 bases agree with TRBD1. J gave up 3 bases and V 4 bases, and 6 bases lay outside the gene matches. CDR1 and CDR2 (germline): LNHDA, SQIVND (reference sequence). CDR3 length equals 14 residues. DNA for the CDR3: TGTGCCAGTAGTACCACCGGGACAGACTACGAGCAGTACTTC. The encoded protein is CASSTTGTDYEQYF.

This sequence joins TRBV7-2 and TRBJ2-7; 7 nucleotides agree with TRBD2. The J segment lost 5 bases and the V segment lost 1 base, leaving 8 bases of the junction unmatched. Germline V gives CDR1 SGHTA, CDR2 FQGNSA. The CDR3 has 15 amino acids. CDR3 coding DNA: TGTGCCAGCAGCTTAGGCCGCGGGAGTCTTGACGAGCAGTACTTC. Translation gives CASSLGRGSLDEQYF.

The V and J genes are TRBV6-9 and TRBJ2-7, with D hard to call. The V end was cut by 3 bases, the J end by 2 bases, with 14 bases between. CDR1 is MNHGY, CDR2 SVAAGI, per germline. This CDR3 is built from 15 residues. CDR3 DNA: TGTGCCAGCAGTTACACAGACGAGAAACCCTACGAGCAGTACTTC. It translates to CASSYTDEKPYEQYF.

This clone was recorded once. An end of the junction does not agree with germline; a read error may underlie this. The V call is TRBV7-9, the J call TRBJ2-3; TRBD1 might be the D (6 bases). Germline values: CDR1 SEHNR, CDR2 FQNEAQ (reference sequence). The CDR3 runs 15 residues. The CDR3 DNA reads TGTGCCAACAGCTTAGGGACAATCAGCACAGATACGCAGTATTTT. Its protein is CANSLGTISTDTQYF.

This clone turned up a few times. The chain employs TRBV19 and TRBJ1-5; D is undetermined. Trimming shortened V by 2 bases and J by 4 bases, and 6 bases separated the two germline ends. The germline CDR1 and CDR2 sequences are LNHDA and SQIVND (reference sequence). The CDR3 runs to 13 residues. This CDR3 is CASSIQENQPQHF. CDR3 nucleotide sequence: TGTGCCAGTAGTATACAAGAGAATCAGCCCCAGCATTTT. Combining the CDR3 with reference TRBV19 and TRBJ1-5 gives the whole variable domain DGGITQSPKYLFRKEGQNVTLSCEQNLNHDAMYWYRQDPGQGLRLIYYSQIVNDFQKGDIAEGYSVSREKKESFPLTVTSAQKNPTAFYLCASSIQENQPQHFGDGTRLSIL.

V usage is TRBV29-1 and J usage is TRBJ2-5; 13 positions match TRBD2. The V and J ends lost 7 bases and 3 bases, in that order; junction bases with no gene match: 8. This CDR3 region has 15 residues. The V gene's germline CDR1 is SQVTM and CDR2 ANQGSEA. The CDR3, as DNA: TGCAGCGCTGGACTAGCGGGGGTGGTCGAAGAGACCCAGTACTTC. Translation gives CSAGLAGVVEETQYF.

The chain is built from TRBV7-3 and TRBJ2-6; tentative D call: TRBD2 (5 bases). Deletions cut 5 bases from V and 3 bases from J, with 20 bases between. CDR1 and CDR2 (germline): SGHTA, FQGTGA. The CDR3 length is 18 residues. CDR3 sequence reads: CASSPVVGGPLGANVLTF. In DNA form, the CDR3 reads TGTGCCAGCAGCCCAGTCGTTGGAGGCCCCCTTGGGGCCAACGTCCTGACTTTC.

V usage is TRBV28 and J usage is TRBJ1-5; D is unclear. The CDR3 consists of 14 residues. V gave up 3 bases and J gave up 2 bases, with 8 bases separating them. From germline, CDR1 is MDHEN and CDR2 SYDVKM. This CDR3 is CASSFPGGNQPQHF. CDR3 DNA: TGTGCCAGCAGTTTCCCAGGTGGCAATCAGCCCCAGCATTTT.

This clone has a single count. The chain is built from TRBV30 and TRBJ2-3; D gene uncertain. Germline values: CDR1 GTSNPN, CDR2 SVGIG (reference sequence). CDR3 length equals 13 residues. Trimming took off 4 bases at V and 1 base at J, with 9 bases between the two ends. This CDR3 is CAWKQRGTDTQYF. The DNA of the CDR3 is TGTGCCTGGAAGCAGCGCGGCACAGATACGCAGTATTTT. The entire variable domain, with the rest obtained from reference TRBV30 and TRBJ2-3, is as follows: SQTIHQWPATLVQPVGSPLSLECTVEGTSNPNLYWYRQAAGRGLQLLFYSVGIGQISSEVPQNLSASRPQDRQFILSSKKLLLSDSGFYLCAWKQRGTDTQYFGPGTRLTVL.

V is TRBV7-6 and J is TRBJ2-3, with D possibly being TRBD1 (6 bases). Trimming cost V 5 bases and J 0 bases, with 12 bases left between them. The CDR3 length is 15 residues. Germline V gives CDR1 SGHVS, CDR2 FNYEAQ. The CDR3 region is CASSPPRGSTDTQYF. The CDR3 DNA is TGTGCCAGCAGCCCGCCGAGGGGGAGCACAGATACGCAGTATTTT.

The chain combines TRBV9 with TRBJ2-5, with D hard to call. The germline V and J ends were trimmed by 1 base and 5 bases, with 9 bases remaining between them. Germline values: CDR1 SGDLS, CDR2 YYNGEE. The CDR3 consists of 13 residues. The CDR3 is CASSVLGVETQYF. The CDR3 coding sequence is TGTGCCAGCAGCGTACTGGGCGTTGAGACCCAGTACTTC.

This clone was counted once. The chain recombines TRBV5-1 with TRBJ1-2, with unresolved D. Germline V gene data show CDR1 as SGHRS and CDR2 as YFSETQ. The CDR3 is 14 residues long. V was pared by 0 bases and J by 8 bases, with 14 bases between. The CDR3 sequence is CASSLALDPVGYTF. In DNA, the CDR3 is TGCGCCAGCAGCTTGGCCTTGGACCCGGTAGGCTACACCTTC. The full variable domain, in which reference TRBV5-1 and TRBJ1-2 provide the parts outside the CDR3, is KAGVTQTPRYLIKTRGQQVTLSCSPISGHRSVSWYQQTPGQGLQFLFEYFSETQRNKGNFPGRFSGRQFSNSRSEMNVSTLELGDSALYLCASSLALDPVGYTFGSGTRLTVV.

The V gene is TRBV5-4, the J gene TRBJ2-3, with 8 bases that match TRBD2. Germline V gives CDR1 SGHNT, CDR2 YYREEE (reference sequence). J lost 7 bases, V lost 1 base, and 5 bases had no gene match. CDR3 size: 14 residues. The CDR3 region has the DNA TGTGCCAGCAGCTTGAAAGCGGGGGTTAATACGCAGTATTTT. Amino acids: CASSLKAGVNTQYF.

This chain joins TRBV7-2 and TRBJ2-2; TRBD2 matches at 7 bases. After removal of 4 bases from V and 3 bases from J, the junction contained 5 bases not matched to a gene. Germline CDR1 SGHTA, CDR2 FQGNSA. The CDR3 is made up of 15 amino acids. The CDR3 DNA reads as TGTGCCAGCAGCTCGGGGACTACGTACACCGGGGAGCTGTTTTTT. Translation gives CASSSGTTYTGELFF.

The chain has TRBV9 and TRBJ2-7; TRBD1 agrees at 11 bases. This CDR3 has 16 residues. The trim removed 0 bases at V and 6 bases at J, leaving 8 bases unmatched. CDR1 is SGDLS, CDR2 YYNGEE, per germline. The CDR3 protein is CASSVASGQGAAEQYF. The CDR3 coding sequence is TGTGCCAGCAGCGTAGCTTCAGGACAGGGGGCTGCCGAGCAGTACTTC. The whole variable domain, remainder taken from reference TRBV9 and TRBJ2-7, is DSGVTQTPKHLITATGQRVTLRCSPRSGDLSVYWYQQSLDQGLQFLIQYYNGEERAKGNILERFSAQQFPDLHSELNLSSLELGDSALYFCASSVASGQGAAEQYFGPGTRLTVT.

This chain connects TRBV5-1 to TRBJ2-3, with TRBD2 matching over 7 bases. The CDR3 totals 15 residues. V was pared by 6 bases and J by 5 bases, with 12 bases of the junction left unmatched. In germline, CDR1 is SGHRS, CDR2 YFSETQ. CDR3 in amino acids: CASKNGGRRVDTQYF. DNA of the CDR3: TGCGCCAGCAAAAATGGCGGGAGAAGGGTAGATACGCAGTATTTT.

This clone was counted only a few times. The rearrangement joins TRBV29-1 to TRBJ2-2; D gene unclear. The CDR3 covers 15 residues. Trimming pared 6 bases from V and 0 bases from J, leaving 14 bases between. The V gene's germline CDR1 is SQVTM and CDR2 ANQGSEA. CDR3 loop: CSVSKTGANTGELFF. CDR3 sequence (DNA): TGCAGCGTCTCCAAAACTGGAGCGAACACCGGGGAGCTGTTTTTT.

J is TRBJ2-3 and V is TRBV7-2, with D possibly being TRBD1 or TRBD2 (5 bases each). The ends were cut back, 3 bases at V and 1 base at J, with 8 bases in the middle. CDR3 length: 14 residues. CDR1 is SGHTA, CDR2 FQGNSA, per germline. CDR3 in DNA: TGTGCCAGCAGCTTTAGGGACGGCACAGATACGCAGTATTTT. This sequence encodes CASSFRDGTDTQYF.

This clone was seen a handful of times. The chain uses TRBV27 and TRBJ2-2; D remains ambiguous. The CDR3 contains 13 residues. Per the germline V gene, CDR1 is MNHEY and CDR2 is SMNVEV (reference sequence). V was shortened by 5 bases and J by 4 bases, with 8 bases between the two germline ends. This chain's CDR3 is CASSQSVTGELFF. As DNA, the CDR3 is TGTGCCAGCAGTCAAAGTGTCACCGGGGAGCTGTTTTTT.

This clone turned up a few times. The V and J genes are TRBV6-6 and TRBJ1-2; no clear D gene. With 10 bases removed from V and 6 bases from J, the gap between germline ends came to 21 bases. Germline V CDR1 and CDR2: MNHNY, SVGAGI (reference sequence). This CDR3 spans 14 amino acids. This CDR3 is CATYPGWADNGYTF. CDR3 sequence (DNA): TGTGCCACCTATCCGGGATGGGCGGATAATGGCTACACCTTC.

The rearrangement uses TRBV28 and TRBJ1-4; D gene uncertain. Germline lookup yields CDR1 MDHEN and CDR2 SYDVKM. This CDR3 comprises 13 residues. Trimming cost V 5 bases and J 14 bases, with 18 bases left between them. CDR3 sequence (DNA): TGTGCCAGCAGTCCCCAAGCCGGTGGCCGTCTGTTTTTT. This codes for CASSPQAGGRLFF.